These 30 T cell receptor beta chains were sequenced from one sample in a study of human T cells and chemical hapten exposure (TCRdb year 2021). The method behind the library was RACE. The sequencer was a NextSeq 500. The public sequencing data were trimmed at Q25 with fastp and processed into clonotypes with MiXCR by TCRdb, which kept only in-frame beta chains. Rows with a matching CDR3 protein are joined into one entry that keeps the most common DNA and genes. This sample has 75,000 to 90,000 distinct CDR3 sequences in its table, and about 10% of those were observed once. Less than 6.5% of the sample comes from the top ten. Sample time point, as interpreted from the label and publication: patch test 2, 6 weeks after DPC sensitization. The treatment or condition label, read with the paper, signifies: therapeutic diphenylcyclopropenone sensitization with weekly scalp DPC. The material was whole blood, obtained in connection with sensitization to the hapten diphenylcyclopropenone (DPC). These receptors all come from a woman aged 45-65 years with alopecia areata. Some clones in this sample may be carry-over from other donors' samples.

The chain recombines TRBV20-1 with TRBJ2-1; TRBD1 matches 9 bases. From germline, CDR1 is DFQATT and CDR2 SNEGSKA (reference sequence). The CDR3 is 11 amino acids. V was pared by 2 bases and J by 14 bases, with 4 bases of the junction left unmatched. This CDR3 reads CSARTGGLKFF. The CDR3 DNA sequence: TGCAGTGCTAGAACAGGGGGCTTAAAGTTCTTC.

This clonotype appeared many times. V and J are TRBV24-1 and TRBJ2-1, with TRBD2 as a possible D gene (6 bases). In germline, CDR1 is KGHDR, CDR2 SFDVKD. The ends were cut back, 10 bases at V and 10 bases at J, with 22 bases in the middle. CDR3 size: 14 residues. The CDR3 here is CATSPGSLSGEQFF. The CDR3 DNA follows: TGTGCCACTTCACCCGGGAGCCTATCGGGCGAGCAGTTCTTC.

The chain uses TRBV20-1 and TRBJ2-7; 10 bases map to TRBD2. The CDR3 is 15 amino acids. After removal of 0 bases from V and 5 bases from J, the junction contained 7 bases not matched to a gene. CDR1 and CDR2 from the germline V gene are DFQATT and SNEGSKA (reference sequence). The CDR3 DNA reads TGCAGTGCTAGAGATCCTAGCGGGAGAAAGGACGAGCAGTACTTC. Translation gives CSARDPSGRKDEQYF.

Many counts were recorded for this clonotype. This chain joins TRBV28 and TRBJ2-2; D is unresolved. CDR3 length: 11 residues. Germline values: CDR1 MDHEN, CDR2 SYDVKM. Trimming left V 6 bases short and J 7 bases short, with 6 bases between. In DNA, the CDR3 is TGTGCCAGCAGAGCTTTCGGGGAGCTGTTTTTT. Translating gives CASRAFGELFF.

This clonotype was detected ten times or more. CDR3 loop: CASSLMTGSLLLEQYF. The CDR3 bases are TGTGCCAGCAGCTTAATGACGGGTAGTCTCCTACTGGAGCAGTACTTC. The chain carries TRBV11-2 and TRBJ2-7; unclear D gene. Trimming left V 2 bases short and J 7 bases short, with 21 bases between. The CDR3 loop spans 16 amino acids. Germline CDR1 is SGHAT and CDR2 is FQNNGV.

This clonotype was observed a handful of times. This chain uses TRBV20-1 with TRBJ2-1; TRBD1 agrees at 7 bases. The CDR3 is 14 amino acids. The germline CDR1 and CDR2 sequences are DFQATT and SNEGSKA (reference sequence). For the CDR3, the DNA is TGCAGCACGACCGGGACAGTCCTGGAGAATGAGCAGTTCTTC. It codes for CSTTGTVLENEQFF.

This clonotype was detected only a few times. This chain uses TRBV20-1 with TRBJ2-2; 10 nucleotides align to TRBD2. The germline gives CDR1 DFQATT, CDR2 SNEGSKA (reference sequence). Unmatched junction bases numbered 8, after V lost 1 base and J lost 0 bases. This CDR3 has 18 amino acids. In nucleotides, the CDR3 is TGCAGTGCTAGAGCCAGGACTAGCGGAGCCTCGAACACCGGGGAGCTGTTTTTT. Protein: CSARARTSGASNTGELFF.

This clonotype has ten or more counts. V gene TRBV3-1 combines with J gene TRBJ1-2, with D possibly TRBD1 on 5 matching bases. CDR3 length equals 13 residues. CDR1 LGHDT and CDR2 YNNKEL come from the germline V gene (reference sequence). Trimming left V 1 base short and J 7 bases short, with 10 bases between. CDR3 amino acids: CASSQAPQGGYTF. CDR3 DNA sequence: TGTGCCAGCAGCCAAGCCCCGCAGGGTGGCTACACCTTC.

This clonotype was seen ten or more times. This chain links TRBV5-1 with TRBJ2-5, with 14 bases that match TRBD2. Looked up from germline, CDR1 is SGHRS and CDR2 is YFSETQ. The trim removed 4 bases at V and 4 bases at J, leaving 15 bases unmatched. This CDR3 has 19 amino acids. In DNA, the CDR3 is TGCGCCAGCAGCCCAATACCGGGACTAGCGGGAGAAAAAGGAGAGACCCAGTACTTC. Translated, it gives CASSPIPGLAGEKGETQYF.

This clonotype was seen repeatedly, ten times or more. The V call is TRBV12-3 or TRBV12-4, the J call TRBJ2-1, with 7 bases that match TRBD1. This CDR3 spans 15 amino acids. Trimming at V came to 7 bases and at J to 7 bases, leaving 13 bases not matched to a gene. The CDR3 region is CASKQTGYRFNEQFF. DNA for the CDR3: TGTGCCAGCAAACAGACAGGGTATCGTTTTAATGAGCAGTTCTTC.

This clonotype was recorded many times. In DNA form, the CDR3 reads TGTGCCAGCAGTTTAAAGGGTGGAAACATTCAGTACTTC. Its protein is CASSLKGGNIQYF. The chain employs TRBV27 and TRBJ2-4; D gene unclear. The CDR3 loop spans 13 amino acids. CDR1 is MNHEY and CDR2 is SMNVEV in the germline V gene (reference sequence). Trimming pared 2 bases from V and 6 bases from J, leaving 8 bases between.

As to this clonotype: A single base separates this from a much larger clone, so it may be a read error. V is TRBV7-6 and J is TRBJ2-5; maybe TRBD1 (5 bases). V gave up 5 bases and J gave up 4 bases, with 11 bases separating them. The CDR3 runs to 13 residues. The germline V gene encodes CDR1 SGHVS and CDR2 FNYEAQ. CDR3 DNA: TGTGCCAGCAGCATATCTCAGGGAGAGACCCAGTACTTC. Translating gives CASSISQGETQYF.

The chain combines TRBV9 with TRBJ2-7; 11 bases align to TRBD2. Trimming at V came to 3 bases and at J to 1 base, leaving 3 bases not matched to a gene. The CDR3 has 15 residues. The germline CDR1 and CDR2 sequences are SGDLS and YYNGEE. CDR3 sequence: CASSELAGESYEQYF. CDR3 coding DNA: TGTGCCAGCAGCGAACTAGCGGGAGAGTCCTACGAGCAGTACTTC.

This chain links TRBV28 with TRBJ1-1; D is undetermined. The CDR3 totals 12 residues. The V gene's germline CDR1 is MDHEN and CDR2 SYDVKM. V gave up 3 bases and J gave up 7 bases, with 9 bases separating them. This CDR3 reads CASSLWRYEAFF. The CDR3 nucleotides are TGTGCCAGCAGTTTGTGGAGATATGAAGCTTTCTTT.

CDR3 bases: TGTGCCAGTTCGGGGACATCTACCTACGAGCAGTACTTC. The encoded protein is CASSGTSTYEQYF. The V and J genes are TRBV3-1 and TRBJ2-7; a weak D match, TRBD1 (6 bases). V was trimmed by 9 bases and J by 2 bases, leaving 14 bases between them. Looked up from germline, CDR1 is LGHDT and CDR2 is YNNKEL (reference sequence). This CDR3 has 13 residues.

This clonotype was seen more than once but under ten times. The V call is TRBV9, the J call TRBJ2-3, with D unclear. V was cut by 0 bases and J by 2 bases, with 7 bases left in between. The CDR3 is 14 residues long. From germline, CDR1 is SGDLS and CDR2 YYNGEE. The CDR3 protein is CASSVEQDTDTQYF. The CDR3 region has the DNA TGTGCCAGCAGCGTAGAGCAGGACACAGATACGCAGTATTTT.

This clonotype was seen ten or more times. The chain recombines TRBV5-1 with TRBJ1-4, with D hard to call. With 2 bases removed from V and 0 bases from J, the gap between germline ends came to 5 bases. The CDR3 length is 14 residues. Germline CDR1 reads SGHRS; CDR2 reads YFSETQ. CDR3 bases: TGCGCCAGCAGCTTTAATCCAACTAATGAAAAACTGTTTTTT. Encoded protein: CASSFNPTNEKLFF.

This clonotype was detected only a few times. The rearrangement joins TRBV28 to TRBJ2-2; TRBD2 is a possible D gene (5 bases). Per the germline V gene, CDR1 is MDHEN and CDR2 is SYDVKM. Trimming took off 2 bases at V and 4 bases at J, with 11 bases between the two ends. CDR3 length: 15 residues. This CDR3 reads CASSLPGWATGELFF. The CDR3 nucleotides read TGTGCCAGCAGTTTACCGGGGTGGGCCACCGGGGAGCTGTTTTTT.

This clonotype has just a few counts. The rearrangement joins TRBV9 to TRBJ2-1; the match to TRBD2 covers 14 bases. V shed 4 bases and J 8 bases; nucleotides not matched to a gene: 8. The length of the CDR3 is 16 residues. Germline V gives CDR1 SGDLS, CDR2 YYNGEE. DNA of the CDR3: TGTGCCAGCAGCATCGGGACTAGCGGGAGTGGGGATGAGCAGTTCTTC. It yields the protein CASSIGTSGSGDEQFF.

The chain combines TRBV28 with TRBJ2-7, with 7 bases lining up with TRBD1. The CDR3 consists of 14 residues. V lost 2 bases, J lost 5 bases, and 6 bases stayed unmatched. Germline values: CDR1 MDHEN, CDR2 SYDVKM. The CDR3 nucleotides read TGTGCCAGCAGTTTACAGGGACAGACGCACGAGCAGTACTTC. Translated: CASSLQGQTHEQYF.

This clonotype turned up a few times. This chain connects TRBV3-1 to TRBJ1-1; maybe TRBD1 (6 bases). The CDR3 contains 14 residues. Trimming took 5 bases from V and 5 from J, leaving 15 bases between them. The germline V gene has CDR1 LGHDT and CDR2 YNNKEL (reference sequence). In nucleotides, the CDR3 is TGTGCCAGCAGCTGGGACATCCGGGGGACTGAAGCTTTCTTT. This gives the protein CASSWDIRGTEAFF.

This clonotype has ten or more counts. This chain uses TRBV7-2 with TRBJ2-2; D might be TRBD1 (6 bases). The CDR3 contains 16 residues. V lost 1 base, J lost 5 bases, and 14 bases lay in between. Germline values: CDR1 SGHTA, CDR2 FQGNSA. CDR3 in amino acids: CASSLDGDTQTGELFF. CDR3 DNA: TGTGCCAGCAGCTTAGACGGGGACACACAGACCGGGGAGCTGTTTTTT.

Ten or more counts support this clonotype. The genes are TRBV29-1 and TRBJ1-1, with 10 positions matching TRBD1. The CDR3 length is 12 residues. Germline CDR1 SQVTM, CDR2 ANQGSEA. J was trimmed by 3 bases and V by 7 bases; bases with no gene match: 2. For the CDR3, the DNA is TGCAGCGGGACAGGGGGTTACACTGAAGCTTTCTTT. It specifies CSGTGGYTEAFF.

This clonotype was detected a few times. The chain combines TRBV9 with TRBJ2-3; TRBD2 is a possible D gene (6 bases). CDR3 length: 16 amino acids. V lost 3 bases to trimming and J lost 1 base, with 15 bases between them. Germline CDR1 SGDLS, CDR2 YYNGEE. CDR3 sequence (DNA): TGTGCCAGCAGCGCACATAGCGGCGTCGGCACAGATACGCAGTATTTT. Protein sequence: CASSAHSGVGTDTQYF.

In its sample, this clonotype was seen a few times. V gene TRBV28 combines with J gene TRBJ1-2; TRBD1 matches 8 bases. CDR1 MDHEN and CDR2 SYDVKM come from the germline V gene. The CDR3 spans 13 residues. V shed 3 bases, J shed 4 bases, and the junction held 1 base outside the gene matches. CDR3 bases: TGTGCCAGCAGTTTGGGACAGGTCTATGGCTACACCTTC. Encoded protein: CASSLGQVYGYTF.

This clonotype has more than one count but fewer than ten. V and J are TRBV12-3 or TRBV12-4 and TRBJ2-1; D perhaps matches TRBD1 (5 bases). V was pared by 6 bases and J by 8 bases, with 8 bases between. This CDR3 is 11 amino acids long. Written as DNA, the CDR3 is TGTGCCAGCAGCAGGGTCCATGAGCAGTTCTTC. Translation: CASSRVHEQFF.

The J gene is TRBJ1-2, the V gene TRBV29-1; D gene unclear. The CDR3 runs 12 residues. Trimming took off 2 bases at V and 4 bases at J, with 8 bases between the two ends. In germline, CDR1 is SQVTM, CDR2 ANQGSEA. The CDR3 region is CSVETWLYGYTF. CDR3 nucleotide sequence: TGCAGCGTTGAAACGTGGCTCTATGGCTACACCTTC.

V is TRBV18 and J is TRBJ1-1, with 7 bases identical to TRBD1. Germline V gives CDR1 KGHSH, CDR2 LQKENI. V was pared by 6 bases and J by 5 bases, with 12 bases of the junction left unmatched. The CDR3 totals 15 residues. The CDR3 region is CASSPGDRAGTEAFF. The CDR3 region has the DNA TGTGCCAGCTCCCCCGGCGACAGGGCGGGTACTGAAGCTTTCTTT.

The rearrangement uses TRBV12-3 or TRBV12-4 and TRBJ2-1, with D maybe TRBD1 (6 bases). Trimming removed 3 bases at V and 3 bases at J, with 12 bases between. The CDR3 extends over 15 amino acids. CDR3 protein: CASSLPGANYNEQFF. CDR3 nucleotide sequence: TGTGCCAGCAGTTTGCCAGGGGCGAACTACAATGAGCAGTTCTTC.

V and J are TRBV3-1 and TRBJ1-1, with 10 bases lining up with TRBD1. The germline CDR1 and CDR2 sequences are LGHDT and YNNKEL (reference sequence). J was trimmed by 5 bases and V by 4 bases; bases with no gene match: 7. The CDR3 consists of 15 residues. CDR3 protein: CASSPARTGGTEAFF. The DNA for the CDR3 is TGTGCCAGCAGCCCAGCCAGGACAGGGGGTACTGAAGCTTTCTTT.